A single sample is the source of the 10 T cell receptor beta chains below, sequenced in a study of blood T cell repertoires in COVID-19 (dated by TCRdb to the early 2020s). The library was obtained by the immunoSEQ multiplex PCR assay. This is the immuneACCESS table as TCRdb keeps it, with only in-frame sequences that have V and J called. A part of the clones is gone; compared with another copy, unresolved V genes explain less than half, and the rest is unexplained. For this sample there are 40,000 to 50,000 clones; around 85% appear just once. The top ten constitute 14% of the sample. The sequenced material came from peripheral blood. Receptors were obtained from a human donor in a cohort sampled during active COVID-19.

The chain employs TRBV2 and TRBJ1-2; 8 nucleotides align to TRBD1. This CDR3 spans 16 amino acids. J was trimmed by 2 bases and V by 6 bases; bases with no gene match: 11. Germline lookup yields CDR1 SNHLY and CDR2 FYNNEI. The CDR3, as DNA: TGTGCCAGCAGAGGGGGTCTGACAGGGGTAAACTATGGCTACACCTTC. Its protein product is CASRGGLTGVNYGYTF.

The chain carries TRBV29-1 and TRBJ2-6, with a weak D call TRBD1 (5 bases). V lost 4 bases to trimming and J lost 2 bases, with 9 bases between them. Germline V gives CDR1 SQVTM, CDR2 ANQGSEA. This CDR3 is built from 14 residues. This CDR3 is CSVASGPGANVLTF. The CDR3 DNA reads as TGCAGCGTTGCGTCAGGGCCTGGGGCCAACGTCCTGACTTTC. The variable domain in full, with the rest retrieved from reference TRBV29-1 and TRBJ2-6, is SAVISQKPSRDICQRGTSLTIQCQVDSQVTMMFWYRQQPGQSLTLIATANQGSEATYESGFVIDKFPISRPNLTFSTLTVSNMSPEDSSIYLCSVASGPGANVLTFGAGSRLTVL.

CDR3 sequence reads: CASSLQGVSDTQYF. CDR3 DNA sequence: TGCGCCAGCAGCCTACAGGGGGTTAGTGATACGCAGTATTTT. J is TRBJ2-3 and V is TRBV5-1; 8 nucleotides align to TRBD1. Germline CDR1 is SGHRS and CDR2 is YFSETQ. The CDR3 sequence is 14 residues long. V shed 4 bases and J 6 bases; nucleotides not matched to a gene: 7.

This chain links TRBV3-1 (or the pseudogene TRBV3-2) with TRBJ1-1, with D possibly matching TRBD1 (5 bases). CDR1 and CDR2 (germline): LGHDT, YNNKEL (reference sequence). The CDR3 runs to 15 residues. V shed 3 bases and J shed 2 bases, with 13 bases lying between them. The CDR3: CASSQGGGGNTEAFF. The CDR3 DNA reads TGTGCCAGCAGCCAGGGGGGGGGAGGAAACACTGAAGCTTTCTTT.

This clone was seen a few times. The chain couples TRBV2 to TRBJ1-5, with 8 positions matching TRBD1. Per germline, CDR1 SNHLY and CDR2 FYNNEI. The CDR3 extends over 13 amino acids. J lost 3 bases, V lost 11 bases, and 6 bases had no gene match. The CDR3 DNA sequence: TGTGCCTTCCGACAGGGGCTCAATCAGCCCCAGCATTTT. This gives the protein CAFRQGLNQPQHF.

This sequence joins TRBV5-1 and TRBJ2-5, with 10 bases fitting TRBD2. This CDR3 is built from 16 residues. After removal of 5 bases from V and 1 base from J, the junction contained 8 bases not matched to a gene. Germline V gene sequence: CDR1 SGHRS, CDR2 YFSETQ. The CDR3 region has the DNA TGCGCCAGCAGTCACCTTAGCGGGGGGTTCCAAGAGACCCAGTACTTC. Amino acids: CASSHLSGGFQETQYF.

The chain combines TRBV10-3 with TRBJ2-1; TRBD1 aligns across 8 bases. Germline V gives CDR1 ENHRY, CDR2 SYGVKD. With V trimmed by 6 bases and J by 8 bases, 9 bases remained unmatched. This CDR3 has 14 residues. The DNA of the CDR3 is TGTGCCATCAGCCCGGGACAGGCGTCGGATGAGCAGTTCTTC. Amino acid sequence: CAISPGQASDEQFF.

V is TRBV19 and J is TRBJ1-6; 7 nucleotides agree with TRBD1. Germline trimming cut 6 bases from V and 5 bases from J; bases unmatched to any gene: 7. Per the germline V gene, CDR1 is LNHDA and CDR2 is SQIVND (reference sequence). The CDR3 covers 15 residues. Written as DNA, the CDR3 is TGTGCCAGTAGCTTGATCGGGACAGATAATTCACCCCTCCACTTT. Translated: CASSLIGTDNSPLHF.

V gene TRBV7-2 combines with J gene TRBJ2-2; unclear D gene. This CDR3 is built from 15 residues. With 5 bases removed from V and 0 bases from J, the gap between germline ends came to 10 bases. Germline assignment: CDR1 SGHTA and CDR2 FQGNSA. In nucleotides, the CDR3 is TGTGCCAGCAGCCCCCGGTTCGCGAACACCGGGGAGCTGTTTTTT. Translation: CASSPRFANTGELFF.

About this clone: Other DNA sequences in the sample encode the same CDR3. The J gene is TRBJ2-7, the V gene TRBV6-1; 7 nucleotides line up with TRBD1. With 3 bases clipped from V and 1 base from J, the junction kept 3 bases outside the gene matches. Germline CDR1 and CDR2: MNHNS and SASEGT. This CDR3 comprises 14 residues. CDR3 in DNA: TGTGCCAGCAGTGACCCGGGACAGTCCTACGAGCAGTACTTC. Amino acids: CASSDPGQSYEQYF.